The next 21 T cell receptor beta chains were all read from a single sample in a study of shared clonotypes between healthy human individuals. Sequenced by immunoSEQ multiplex PCR; TCRdb stores in-frame clones only, minus some. The repertoire holds over 2 million clones, about 95% seen once, with about 1.1% in the top ten. Naive CD8 cells, CD45RO-negative and positively selected for CCR7, excluded terminally differentiated effector memory CD45RA+ cells. The sample taken for sequencing was naive CD8+ T cells sorted from blood. The receptors here all came from a man younger than 35 in good health.

The chain joins TRBV11-2 to TRBJ2-7, with D hard to call. Trimming shortened V by 5 bases and J by 4 bases, and 12 bases separated the two germline ends. The CDR3 runs to 13 residues. The germline gives CDR1 SGHAT, CDR2 FQNNGV. Here the CDR3 reads CASSPPTSYEQYF. In nucleotides, the CDR3 is TGTGCCAGCAGCCCTCCCACATCGTACGAGCAGTACTTC.

The V and J genes are TRBV5-4 and TRBJ1-2, with 8 positions matching TRBD1. V was pared by 2 bases and J by 4 bases, with 4 bases of the junction left unmatched. Germline loops: CDR1 SGHNT, CDR2 YYREEE (reference sequence). This CDR3 spans 14 amino acids. CDR3: CASSLGTGLYGYTF. The CDR3 DNA reads TGTGCCAGCAGCTTAGGGACAGGCCTCTATGGCTACACCTTC.

J is TRBJ2-7 and V is TRBV7-9; the D is unclear. Germline V CDR1 and CDR2: SEHNR, FQNEAQ (reference sequence). With 3 bases removed from V and 5 bases from J, the gap between germline ends came to 14 bases. This CDR3 region has 14 residues. The CDR3 bases are TGTGCCAGCAGCTTCCACGGCTCCCGGGACGAGCAGTACTTC. This codes for CASSFHGSRDEQYF.

V and J are TRBV6-6 and TRBJ1-3; D uncertain. CDR1 is MNHNY, CDR2 SVGAGI, per germline (reference sequence). V was trimmed by 5 bases and J by 0 bases, leaving 14 bases between them. The CDR3 loop spans 16 amino acids. CDR3 region: CASSRLPTVSGNTIYF. The CDR3, as DNA: TGTGCCAGCAGTAGACTTCCAACCGTCTCTGGAAACACCATATATTTT.

The chain combines TRBV9 with TRBJ2-3; D ambiguous. The CDR3 spans 14 residues. CDR1 is SGDLS and CDR2 is YYNGEE in the germline V gene. Trimming pared 3 bases from V and 3 bases from J, leaving 11 bases between. The CDR3 reads CASSDPGRTDTQYF. The CDR3 DNA sequence: TGTGCCAGCAGCGATCCCGGACGGACAGATACGCAGTATTTT.

The chain joins TRBV27 to TRBJ2-5; maybe TRBD2 (5 bases). Trimming removed 5 bases at V and 0 bases at J, with 13 bases between. The CDR3 loop spans 15 amino acids. CDR1 is MNHEY and CDR2 is SMNVEV in the germline V gene (reference sequence). The CDR3 DNA reads TGTGCCAGCAGTGAGGGATCCTCGTACCAAGAGACCCAGTACTTC. Amino acids: CASSEGSSYQETQYF.

The CDR3 spells CASSFQTGEQYF. The CDR3 coding sequence is TGTGCCAGCAGTTTCCAGACAGGGGAGCAGTACTTC. The rearrangement joins TRBV28 to TRBJ2-7, with 7 bases aligning to TRBD1. CDR3 length: 12 residues. Losses at the gene ends were 3 bases for V and 7 bases for J; bases not matched to a gene: 3. Germline loops: CDR1 MDHEN, CDR2 SYDVKM.

The V call is TRBV9, the J call TRBJ1-6; D not resolved. The V end was cut by 3 bases, the J end by 0 bases, with 13 bases between. Germline V gives CDR1 SGDLS, CDR2 YYNGEE. This CDR3 region has 17 residues. The CDR3 sequence: CASSADLGSSYNSPLHF. As DNA, the CDR3 is TGTGCCAGCAGCGCCGATTTAGGGAGCTCCTATAATTCACCCCTCCACTTT.

A remark on this clone: Other DNA sequences from this sample encode an identical CDR3 as well. The chain couples TRBV2 to TRBJ1-5; 9 positions match TRBD1. Germline V gene sequence: CDR1 SNHLY, CDR2 FYNNEI. The ends lost 3 bases at V and 6 bases at J; junction bases unmatched: 3. The CDR3 covers 14 residues. The CDR3 DNA reads as TGTGCCAGCAGTGAGGGACAGGGACGTCAGCCCCAGCATTTT. It is translated as CASSEGQGRQPQHF. Looking up the rest from reference TRBV2 and TRBJ1-5 gives the full variable domain: EPEVTQTPSHQVTQMGQEVILRCVPISNHLYFYWYRQILGQKVEFLVSFYNNEISEKSEIFDDQFSVERPDGSNFTLKIRSTKLEDSAMYFCASSEGQGRQPQHFGDGTRLSIL.

The rearrangement joins TRBV2 to TRBJ2-1; 11 bases align to TRBD2. The V and J ends lost 6 bases and 5 bases, in that order; junction bases with no gene match: 15. Germline CDR1 is SNHLY and CDR2 is FYNNEI. The CDR3 covers 18 residues. The CDR3 nucleotides are TGTGCCAGCAGGATAGCGGGGGGGCCTGTAGACGTAAACAATGAGCAGTTCTTC. This translates into CASRIAGGPVDVNNEQFF.

This clone appeared once. This chain links TRBV11-2 with TRBJ2-1; 8 bases match TRBD2. After removal of 7 bases from V and 0 bases from J, the junction contained 8 bases not matched to a gene. The V gene's germline CDR1 is SGHAT and CDR2 FQNNGV. The CDR3 is 16 residues long. The CDR3 nucleotides read TGTGCCAGCACCCTTAGCGGGGCTCCCTCCTACAATGAGCAGTTCTTC. Its protein product is CASTLSGAPSYNEQFF.

This clone appeared once. The chain carries TRBV5-1 and TRBJ2-7, with D tentatively TRBD1 (6 bases). The germline V and J ends were trimmed by 1 base and 4 bases, with 9 bases remaining between them. CDR1 is SGHRS, CDR2 YFSETQ, per germline. CDR3 length: 13 residues. The CDR3 DNA sequence: TGCGCCAGCAGCTTGACAGGGAATTACGAGCAGTACTTC. Amino acids: CASSLTGNYEQYF.

This clone was found once. The chain joins TRBV27 to TRBJ2-5, with TRBD1 matching 10 bases. V lost 7 bases to trimming and J lost 1 base; unmatched junction nucleotides: 3. Germline values: CDR1 MNHEY, CDR2 SMNVEV (reference sequence). This CDR3 has 14 amino acids. CDR3 sequence reads: CASKTGGIQETQYF. The CDR3 region has the DNA TGTGCCAGCAAGACAGGGGGCATCCAAGAGACCCAGTACTTC.

The chain joins TRBV27 to TRBJ1-5, with D maybe TRBD1 (5 bases). This CDR3 spans 16 amino acids. Germline loops: CDR1 MNHEY, CDR2 SMNVEV (reference sequence). The CDR3 spells CPLGGPVYYSNQPQHF. Here the CDR3 DNA reads TGTCCCCTGGGGGGTCCCGTATATTATAGCAATCAGCCCCAGCATTTT.

V is TRBV27 and J is TRBJ1-2; the match to TRBD1 covers 7 bases. The germline gives CDR1 MNHEY, CDR2 SMNVEV (reference sequence). This CDR3 has 15 amino acids. J lost 6 bases, V lost 5 bases, and 12 bases had no gene match. In DNA form, the CDR3 reads TGTGCCAGCAGTCCCCAGACAGGGAGCATGGATGGCTACACCTTC. The encoded protein is CASSPQTGSMDGYTF.

This clone was picked up a small number of times. This chain uses TRBV21-1 with TRBJ1-5; TRBD1 is the table's D call and was not checked against the DNA. TRBV21-1 is a known pseudogene. The CDR3 consists of 16 residues. CDR3: CASSKAGSGNNQPQHF. In DNA form, the CDR3 reads TGTGCCAGCAGCAAAGCAGGGTCAGGGAACAATCAGCCCCAGCATTTT.

The V gene is TRBV11-2, the J gene TRBJ2-5, with 7 positions matching TRBD1. The CDR3 spans 16 residues. The J segment lost 1 base and the V segment lost 1 base, leaving 6 bases of the junction unmatched. Germline V CDR1 and CDR2: SGHAT, FQNNGV. CDR3 DNA sequence: TGTGCCAGCAGCTTAGGACAGGGACAGCCCCAAGAGACCCAGTACTTC. This encodes CASSLGQGQPQETQYF.

This chain links TRBV4-1 with TRBJ2-7; 7 positions agree with TRBD2. The CDR3 spans 15 residues. V gave up 6 bases and J gave up 5 bases; unmatched junction bases: 13. From germline, CDR1 is MGHRA and CDR2 YSYEKL. The CDR3 DNA reads TGCGCCAGCAGTTTGGTAGCGGGTGGTCTGGACGAGCAGTACTTC. Translated, it gives CASSLVAGGLDEQYF.

With regard to this clone: The sample carries other DNA sequences with the same CDR3. The chain employs TRBV5-6 and TRBJ2-7, with 10 bases that match TRBD1. The CDR3 loop spans 14 amino acids. Germline V lookup: CDR1 SGHDT, CDR2 YYEEEE. The J segment lost 3 bases and the V segment lost 3 bases, leaving 3 bases of the junction unmatched. The CDR3 bases are TGTGCCAGCAGCTCGGGGACAGGGGTCTACGAGCAGTACTTC. This sequence encodes CASSSGTGVYEQYF.

In regard to this clone: One end of the junction varies from germline; a read error may be responsible. This sequence joins TRBV2 and TRBJ2-7, with D unclear. The CDR3 totals 13 residues. Germline-derived CDR1 and CDR2 are SNHLY and FYNNEI. The CDR3 is CASRAASSSEQYF. CDR3 coding DNA: TGTGCCAGCAGGGCAGCCAGCTCCTCCGAGCAGTACTTC.

The chain links TRBV28 to TRBJ1-6; TRBD1 is a possible D gene (5 bases). Trimming cost V 5 bases and J 4 bases, with 15 bases left between them. CDR1 and CDR2 (germline): MDHEN, SYDVKM. The CDR3 spans 16 residues. The CDR3 sequence: CASSIVPTDYNSPLHF. The CDR3 DNA sequence: TGTGCCAGCAGTATCGTGCCGACAGATTATAATTCACCCCTCCACTTT.